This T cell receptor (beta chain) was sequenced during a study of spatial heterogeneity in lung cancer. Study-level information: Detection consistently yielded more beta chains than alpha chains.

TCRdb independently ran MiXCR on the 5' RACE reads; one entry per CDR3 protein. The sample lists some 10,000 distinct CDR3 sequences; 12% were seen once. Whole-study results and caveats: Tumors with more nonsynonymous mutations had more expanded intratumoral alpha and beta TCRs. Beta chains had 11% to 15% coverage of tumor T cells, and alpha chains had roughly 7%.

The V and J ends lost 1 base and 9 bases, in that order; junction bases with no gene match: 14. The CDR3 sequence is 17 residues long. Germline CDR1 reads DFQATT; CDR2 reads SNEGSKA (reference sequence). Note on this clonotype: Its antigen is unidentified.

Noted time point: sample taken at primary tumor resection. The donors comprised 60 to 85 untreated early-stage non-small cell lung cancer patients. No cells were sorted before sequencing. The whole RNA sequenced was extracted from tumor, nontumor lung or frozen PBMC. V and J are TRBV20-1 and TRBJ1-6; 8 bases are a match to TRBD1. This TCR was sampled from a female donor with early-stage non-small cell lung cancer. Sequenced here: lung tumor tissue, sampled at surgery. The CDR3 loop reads CSARAPLGQGASSPLHF. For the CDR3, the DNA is TGCAGTGCTAGAGCCCCCCTCGGGCAGGGGGCGAGTTCACCCCTCCACTTT.